The present T cell receptor (beta chain) was sequenced within a study of cytomegalovirus exposure and HLA in healthy donors. General study results and limits: The likely explanation for a cluster of highly shared sequence variants was sequencing artifact. Donors belonging to an Asian-associated ancestry cluster reportedly showed fewer N-insertions in productive TCRs than the roughly 670-donor mean, according to what a later analysis found. Across donors, presence/absence analyses took sequencing depth to be roughly uniform.

Donors were ostensibly healthy at sampling, although undocumented immune exposures were probable. Regarding this clone: The antigen remains unidentified.

The CDR3 runs 12 residues. V lost 4 bases and J lost 7, with 10 bases in between. Germline V gene data show CDR1 as SGHVS and CDR2 as FQNEAQ. In the PCR, 60 Vbeta and 13 Jbeta primers were used. TCRdb's table, derived via immunoSEQ multiplex PCR, lists solely in-frame clones and lacks some. The sample consists of approximately 110,000 clones, over 70% of them appearing once. This clonotype was sampled from a man aged 40-55 years in good health and CMV-seronegative. The V and J genes are TRBV7-8 and TRBJ1-2, with D possibly TRBD1 on 5 matching bases. The sample taken for sequencing was PBMCs. As DNA, the CDR3 is TGTGCCAGCAGCTACGGGGGGGGTGGCTACACCTTC. This encodes CASSYGGGGYTF. Drawing the rest from reference TRBV7-8 and TRBJ1-2, the complete variable domain is GAGVSQSPRYKVAKRGQDVALRCDPISGHVSLFWYQQALGQGPEFLTYFQNEAQLDKSGLPSDRFFAERPEGSVSTLKIQRTQQEDSAVYLCASSYGGGGYTFGSGTRLTVV.